This TCR beta chain was documented in a study of beta chain features in type 1 diabetes. Study-level information: Cell yields, gender and age were comparable in patients and healthy donors.

V was trimmed by 3 bases and J by 6 bases, leaving 4 bases between them. CDR1 and CDR2 from the germline V gene are MGHRA and YSYEKL. This CDR3 is 11 amino acids long. Expressed TCRB transcripts were sequenced because the isolated RNA had all been reverse transcribed beforehand. The data were produced by immunoSEQ multiplex PCR, yet TCRdb's version contains in-frame clones alone and is incomplete. The table includes about 620,000 clones, around a sixth detected once. Broader study findings: In type 1 diabetes patients, VDJ junctions had fewer insertions; deletions at these junctions were more frequent. Shorter TCRB CDR3s, moderately but significantly so, marked every one of the four CD4+ subsets in Type 1 diabetes patients.

With respect to this clone: Its antigen is not identified. Other DNA sequences within the sample encode an identical CDR3.

The chain combines TRBV4-1 with TRBJ2-3; D is unresolved. This receptor was obtained from a man between 18 and 29 years old in good health. Sample: naive CD4+ T cells from blood. The CDR3 DNA is TGCGCCAGCAGCCAGGGGGATACGCAGTATTTT. Translation: CASSQGDTQYF.